This T cell receptor beta chain is drawn from a study of blood T cell repertoires in COVID-19. At the level of the study: T cells, B-cell-depleted T cells, or PBMCs supplied cDNA or gDNA.

Adults between about 18 and 95 years of age took part from 24 US areas. Participants in the exposed group had met a COVID-19 case in the 2 weeks before joining the study. Authors' methods: How many nucleated cells were present was estimated from reference gene primer amplification. Profiling relied on immunoSEQ multiplex PCR, and the TCRdb table lists in-frame clones only, not all of them. V and J calls and clone size are copied from that table; D and trimming were computed from the DNA. This sample has around 340,000 clones, with about nine tenths found just once. This CDR3 comprises 13 residues. V shed 4 bases and J shed 5 bases, with 10 bases lying between them. Germline CDR1 is SGHRS and CDR2 is YFSETQ.

The receptor was isolated from a woman in her 30s who had been exposed to COVID-19. V is TRBV5-1 and J is TRBJ2-1; possibly TRBD2 for D (5 bases). The sequenced sample was PBMCs or T cells enriched from blood (not recorded which). CDR3 sequence: CASSLRLNNEQFF. In nucleotides, the CDR3 is TGCGCCAGCAGCCTTAGACTAAACAATGAGCAGTTCTTC.